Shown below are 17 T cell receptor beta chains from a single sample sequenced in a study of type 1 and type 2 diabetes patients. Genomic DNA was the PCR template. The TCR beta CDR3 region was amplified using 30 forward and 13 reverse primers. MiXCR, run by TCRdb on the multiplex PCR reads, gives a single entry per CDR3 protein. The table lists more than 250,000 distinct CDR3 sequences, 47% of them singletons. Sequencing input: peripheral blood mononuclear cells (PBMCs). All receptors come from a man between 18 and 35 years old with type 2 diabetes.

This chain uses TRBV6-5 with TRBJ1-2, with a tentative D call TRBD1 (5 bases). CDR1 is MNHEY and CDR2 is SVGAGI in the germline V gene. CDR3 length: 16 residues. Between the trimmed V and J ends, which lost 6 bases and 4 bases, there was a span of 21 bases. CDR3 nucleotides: TGTGCCAGCAGCTCGAGCCAGGGACGGCGTTCCTATGGCTACACCTTC. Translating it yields CASSSSQGRRSYGYTF.

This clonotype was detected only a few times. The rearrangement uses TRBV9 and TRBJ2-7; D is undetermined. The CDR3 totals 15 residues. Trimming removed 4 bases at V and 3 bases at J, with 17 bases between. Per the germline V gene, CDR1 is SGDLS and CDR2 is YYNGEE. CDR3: CASSPQSWGRYEQYF. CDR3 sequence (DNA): TGTGCCAGCAGCCCCCAGTCTTGGGGTCGCTACGAGCAGTACTTC.

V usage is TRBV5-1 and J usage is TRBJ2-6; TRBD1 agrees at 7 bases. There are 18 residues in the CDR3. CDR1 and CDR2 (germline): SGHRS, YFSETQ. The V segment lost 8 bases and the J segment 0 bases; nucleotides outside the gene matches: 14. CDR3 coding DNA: TGCGCCAGTTCATACAGGGGACAGCGAGTCTCTGGGGCCAACGTCCTGACTTTC. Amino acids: CASSYRGQRVSGANVLTF.

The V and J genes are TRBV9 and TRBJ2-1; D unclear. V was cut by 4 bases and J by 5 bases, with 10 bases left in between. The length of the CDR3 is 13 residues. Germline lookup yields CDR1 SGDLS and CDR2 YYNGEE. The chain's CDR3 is CASSLSPDNEQFF. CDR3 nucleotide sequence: TGTGCCAGCAGCCTGAGCCCGGACAATGAGCAGTTCTTC.

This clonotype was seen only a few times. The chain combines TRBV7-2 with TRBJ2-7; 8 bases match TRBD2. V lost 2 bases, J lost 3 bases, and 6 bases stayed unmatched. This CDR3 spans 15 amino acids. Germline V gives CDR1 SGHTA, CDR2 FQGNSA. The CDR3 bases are TGTGCCAGCAGCTTAACCGGGACTAGGGGCTACGAGCAGTACTTC. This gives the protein CASSLTGTRGYEQYF.

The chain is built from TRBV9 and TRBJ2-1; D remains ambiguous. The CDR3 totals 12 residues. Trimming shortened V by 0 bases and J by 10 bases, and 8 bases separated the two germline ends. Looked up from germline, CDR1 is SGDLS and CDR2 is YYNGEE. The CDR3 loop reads CASSVVEQEQFF. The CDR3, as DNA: TGTGCCAGCAGCGTAGTGGAGCAGGAGCAGTTCTTC.

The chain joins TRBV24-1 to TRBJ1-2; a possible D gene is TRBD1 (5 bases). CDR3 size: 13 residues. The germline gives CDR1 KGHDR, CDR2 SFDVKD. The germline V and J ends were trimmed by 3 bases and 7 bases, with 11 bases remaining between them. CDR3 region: CATSDRDFFGYTF. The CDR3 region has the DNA TGTGCCACCAGTGATCGGGACTTTTTTGGCTACACCTTC.

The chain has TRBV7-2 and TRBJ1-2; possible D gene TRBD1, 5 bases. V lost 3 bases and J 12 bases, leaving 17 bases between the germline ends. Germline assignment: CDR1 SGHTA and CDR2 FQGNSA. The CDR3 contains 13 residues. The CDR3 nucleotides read TGTGCCAGCAGCTTCTCTTTACAGGCGGTTAACACCTTC. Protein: CASSFSLQAVNTF.

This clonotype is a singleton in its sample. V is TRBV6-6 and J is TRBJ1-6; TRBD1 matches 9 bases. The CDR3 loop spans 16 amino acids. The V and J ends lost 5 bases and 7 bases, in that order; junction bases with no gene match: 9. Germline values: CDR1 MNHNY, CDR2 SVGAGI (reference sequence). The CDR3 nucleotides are TGTGCCAGCAGTGTTACGGGACAGGGACGGAATTCACCCCTCCACTTT. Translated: CASSVTGQGRNSPLHF.

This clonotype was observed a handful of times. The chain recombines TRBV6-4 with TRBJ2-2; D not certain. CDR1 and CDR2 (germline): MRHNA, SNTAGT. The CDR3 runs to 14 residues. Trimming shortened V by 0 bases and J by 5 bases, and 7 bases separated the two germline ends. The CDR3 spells CASSDSPGTGELFF. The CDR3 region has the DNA TGTGCCAGCAGTGACTCCCCTGGAACCGGGGAGCTGTTTTTT.

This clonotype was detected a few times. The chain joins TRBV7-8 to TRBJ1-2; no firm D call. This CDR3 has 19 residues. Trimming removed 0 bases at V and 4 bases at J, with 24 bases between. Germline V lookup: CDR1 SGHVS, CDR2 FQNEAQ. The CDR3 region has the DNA TGTGCCAGCAGCTTAGCGTTTGAGGCTAGGACCGCTAACACCTATGGCTACACCTTC. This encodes CASSLAFEARTANTYGYTF. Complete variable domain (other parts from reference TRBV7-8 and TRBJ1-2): GAGVSQSPRYKVAKRGQDVALRCDPISGHVSLFWYQQALGQGPEFLTYFQNEAQLDKSGLPSDRFFAERPEGSVSTLKIQRTQQEDSAVYLCASSLAFEARTANTYGYTFGSGTRLTVV.

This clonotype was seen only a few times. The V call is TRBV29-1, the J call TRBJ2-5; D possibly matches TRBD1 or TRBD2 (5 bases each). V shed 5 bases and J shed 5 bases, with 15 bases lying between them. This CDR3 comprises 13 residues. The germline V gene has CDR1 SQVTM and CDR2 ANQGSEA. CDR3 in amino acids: CSVTGTAAETQYF. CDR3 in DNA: TGCAGCGTTACCGGGACCGCAGCCGAGACCCAGTACTTC. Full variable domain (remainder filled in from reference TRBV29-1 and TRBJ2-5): SAVISQKPSRDICQRGTSLTIQCQVDSQVTMMFWYRQQPGQSLTLIATANQGSEATYESGFVIDKFPISRPNLTFSTLTVSNMSPEDSSIYLCSVTGTAAETQYFGPGTRLLVL.

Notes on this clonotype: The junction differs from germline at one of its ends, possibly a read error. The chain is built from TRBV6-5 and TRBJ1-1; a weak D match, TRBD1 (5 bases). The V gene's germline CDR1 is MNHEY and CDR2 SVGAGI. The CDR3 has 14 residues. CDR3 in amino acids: CASSYPGINTKAFF. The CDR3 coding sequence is TGTGCCAGTAGTTACCCAGGGATTAACACTAAGGCTTTCTTT.

In DNA, the CDR3 is TGCGCCAGCAGCTTGGTATCCATACAGGGAATGGATTCACCCCTCCACTTT. Protein: CASSLVSIQGMDSPLHF. V gene TRBV5-1 combines with J gene TRBJ1-6, with D possibly matching TRBD1 (6 bases). The CDR3 contains 17 residues. Trimming took 0 bases from V and 8 from J, leaving 18 bases between them. Per the germline V gene, CDR1 is SGHRS and CDR2 is YFSETQ.

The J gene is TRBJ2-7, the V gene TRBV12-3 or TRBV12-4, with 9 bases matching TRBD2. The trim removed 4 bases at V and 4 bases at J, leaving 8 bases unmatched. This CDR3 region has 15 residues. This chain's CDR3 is CASSWLAGVSYEQYF. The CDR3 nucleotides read TGTGCCAGCAGTTGGTTAGCGGGAGTCTCGTACGAGCAGTACTTC.

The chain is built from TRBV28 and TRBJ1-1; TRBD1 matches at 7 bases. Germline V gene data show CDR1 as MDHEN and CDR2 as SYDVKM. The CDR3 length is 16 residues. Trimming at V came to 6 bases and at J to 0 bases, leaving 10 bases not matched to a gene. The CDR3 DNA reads TGTGCCAGCAGCATACGTAAGACAGGGATGAACACTGAAGCTTTCTTT. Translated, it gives CASSIRKTGMNTEAFF.

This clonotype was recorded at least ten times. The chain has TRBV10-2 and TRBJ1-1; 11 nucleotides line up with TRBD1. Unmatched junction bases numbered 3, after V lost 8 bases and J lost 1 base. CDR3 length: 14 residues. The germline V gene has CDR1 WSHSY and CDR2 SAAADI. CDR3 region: CASGQGAQNTEAFF. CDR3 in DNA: TGCGCCAGCGGACAGGGGGCGCAGAACACTGAAGCTTTCTTT.